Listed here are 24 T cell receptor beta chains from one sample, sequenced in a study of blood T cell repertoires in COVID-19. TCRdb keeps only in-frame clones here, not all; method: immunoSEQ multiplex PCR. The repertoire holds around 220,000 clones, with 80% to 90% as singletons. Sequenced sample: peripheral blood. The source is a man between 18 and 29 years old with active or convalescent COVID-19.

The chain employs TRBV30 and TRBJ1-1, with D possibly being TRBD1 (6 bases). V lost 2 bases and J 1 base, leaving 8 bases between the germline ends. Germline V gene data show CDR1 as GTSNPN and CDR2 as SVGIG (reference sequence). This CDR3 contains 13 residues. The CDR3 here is CAWSKQGNTEAFF. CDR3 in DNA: TGTGCCTGGAGTAAACAGGGGAACACTGAAGCTTTCTTT.

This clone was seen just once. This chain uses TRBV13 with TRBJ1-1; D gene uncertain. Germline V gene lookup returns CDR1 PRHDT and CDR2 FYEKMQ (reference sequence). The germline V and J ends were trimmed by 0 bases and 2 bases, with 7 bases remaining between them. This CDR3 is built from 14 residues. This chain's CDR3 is CASSLGPLNTEAFF. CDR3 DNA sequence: TGTGCCAGCAGCTTAGGCCCCCTTAACACTGAAGCTTTCTTT.

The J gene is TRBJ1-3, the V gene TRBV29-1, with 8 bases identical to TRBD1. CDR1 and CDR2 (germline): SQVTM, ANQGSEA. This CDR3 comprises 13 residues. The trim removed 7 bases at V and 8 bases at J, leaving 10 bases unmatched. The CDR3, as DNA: TGCAGCGCCAGACATGGACAGGGAGACACCATATATTTT. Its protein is CSARHGQGDTIYF.

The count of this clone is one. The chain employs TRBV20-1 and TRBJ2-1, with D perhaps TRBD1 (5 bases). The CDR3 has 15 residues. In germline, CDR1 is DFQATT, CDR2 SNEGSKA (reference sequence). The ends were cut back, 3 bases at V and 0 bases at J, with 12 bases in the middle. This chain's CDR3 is CSASDDRVSYNEQFF. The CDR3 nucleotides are TGCAGTGCTAGTGATGACAGAGTCTCCTACAATGAGCAGTTCTTC.

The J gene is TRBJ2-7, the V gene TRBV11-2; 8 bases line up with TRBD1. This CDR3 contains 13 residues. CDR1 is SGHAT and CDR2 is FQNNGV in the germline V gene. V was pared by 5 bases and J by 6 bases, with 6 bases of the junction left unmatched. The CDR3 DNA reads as TGTGCCAGCAGCGAAGGACAGGGAGGCGAGCAGTACTTC. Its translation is CASSEGQGGEQYF.

The CDR3 DNA sequence: TGTGCCAGCAGTTCTCCCGCGGAGCAGTACTTC. Its translation: CASSSPAEQYF. The chain couples TRBV28 to TRBJ2-7; D is unresolved. V was cut by 4 bases and J by 7 bases, with 8 bases left in between. The germline V gene has CDR1 MDHEN and CDR2 SYDVKM. The CDR3 length is 11 residues.

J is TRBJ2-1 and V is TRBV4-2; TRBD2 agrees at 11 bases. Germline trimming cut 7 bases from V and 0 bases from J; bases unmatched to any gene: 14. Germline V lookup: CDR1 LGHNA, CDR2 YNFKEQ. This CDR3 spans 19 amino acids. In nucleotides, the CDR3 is TGTGCCAGCACAGCCGGGACTAGCGGCCACCCTGGCTCCTACAATGAGCAGTTCTTC. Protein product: CASTAGTSGHPGSYNEQFF.

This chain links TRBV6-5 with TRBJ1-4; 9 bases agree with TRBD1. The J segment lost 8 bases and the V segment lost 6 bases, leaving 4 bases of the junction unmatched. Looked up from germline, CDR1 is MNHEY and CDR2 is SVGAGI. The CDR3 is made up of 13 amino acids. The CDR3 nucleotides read TGTGCCAGCAGAACAGGGGGCTTGGAAAAACTGTTTTTT. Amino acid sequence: CASRTGGLEKLFF.

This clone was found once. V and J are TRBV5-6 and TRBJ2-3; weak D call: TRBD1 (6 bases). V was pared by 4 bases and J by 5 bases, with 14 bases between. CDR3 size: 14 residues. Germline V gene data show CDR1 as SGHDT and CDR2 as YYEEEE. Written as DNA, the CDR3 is TGTGCCAGCAGCATCGCAGGGGACAAAGATACGCAGTATTTT. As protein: CASSIAGDKDTQYF.

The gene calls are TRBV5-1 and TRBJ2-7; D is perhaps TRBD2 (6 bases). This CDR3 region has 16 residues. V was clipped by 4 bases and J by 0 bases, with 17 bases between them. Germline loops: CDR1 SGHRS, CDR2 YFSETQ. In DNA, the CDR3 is TGCGCCAGCAGCCCCAGTGGCGGGGCTAGCTCCTACGAGCAGTACTTC. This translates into CASSPSGGASSYEQYF.

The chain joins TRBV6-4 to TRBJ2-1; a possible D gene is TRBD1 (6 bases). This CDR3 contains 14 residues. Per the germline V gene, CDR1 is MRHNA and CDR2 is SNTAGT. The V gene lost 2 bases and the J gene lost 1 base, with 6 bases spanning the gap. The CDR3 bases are TGTGCCAGCAGTGACGGACAGTCCTACAATGAGCAGTTCTTC. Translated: CASSDGQSYNEQFF.

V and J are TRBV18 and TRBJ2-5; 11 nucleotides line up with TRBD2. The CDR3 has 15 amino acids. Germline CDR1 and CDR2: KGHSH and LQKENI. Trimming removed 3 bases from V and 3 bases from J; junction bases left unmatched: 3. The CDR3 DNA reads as TGTGCCAGCTCACCGTCTAGCGGGAGGAAAGAGACCCAGTACTTC. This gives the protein CASSPSSGRKETQYF.

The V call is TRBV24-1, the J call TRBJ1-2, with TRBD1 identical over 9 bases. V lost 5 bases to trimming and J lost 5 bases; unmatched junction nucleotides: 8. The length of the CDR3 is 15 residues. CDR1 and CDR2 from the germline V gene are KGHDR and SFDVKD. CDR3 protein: CATSAGTGREYGYTF. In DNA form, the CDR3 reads TGTGCCACCAGTGCCGGGACAGGGAGGGAGTATGGCTACACCTTC.

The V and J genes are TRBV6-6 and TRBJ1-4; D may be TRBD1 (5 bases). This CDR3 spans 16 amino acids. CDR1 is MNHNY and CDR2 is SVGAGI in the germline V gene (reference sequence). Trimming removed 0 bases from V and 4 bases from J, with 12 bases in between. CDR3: CASSYSPGGNNEKLFF. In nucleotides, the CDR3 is TGTGCCAGCAGTTACTCCCCCGGGGGGAATAATGAAAAACTGTTTTTT.

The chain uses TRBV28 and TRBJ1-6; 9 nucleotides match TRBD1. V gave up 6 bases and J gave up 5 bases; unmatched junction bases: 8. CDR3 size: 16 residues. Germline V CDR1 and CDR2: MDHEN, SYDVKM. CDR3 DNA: TGTGCCAGCAGCCACAGGGGGCGGGGGAATAATTCACCCCTCCACTTT. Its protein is CASSHRGRGNNSPLHF.

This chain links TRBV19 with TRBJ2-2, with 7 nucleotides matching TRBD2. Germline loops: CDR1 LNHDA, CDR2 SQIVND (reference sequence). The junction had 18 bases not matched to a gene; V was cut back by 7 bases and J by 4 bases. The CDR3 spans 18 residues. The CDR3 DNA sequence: TGTGCCAGTACCAAAAATCCTGGGAGGGCAAGGGGCACCGGGGAGCTGTTTTTT. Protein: CASTKNPGRARGTGELFF.

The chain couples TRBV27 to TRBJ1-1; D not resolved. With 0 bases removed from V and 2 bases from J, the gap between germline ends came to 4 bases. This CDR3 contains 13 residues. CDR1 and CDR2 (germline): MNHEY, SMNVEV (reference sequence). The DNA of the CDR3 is TGTGCCAGCAGTTTATCGACAAACACTGAAGCTTTCTTT. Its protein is CASSLSTNTEAFF.

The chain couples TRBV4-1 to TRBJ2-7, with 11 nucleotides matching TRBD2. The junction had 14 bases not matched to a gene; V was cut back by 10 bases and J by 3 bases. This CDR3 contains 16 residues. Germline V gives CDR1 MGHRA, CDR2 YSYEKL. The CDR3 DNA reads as TGCGCCATTGGTGGGTCTAGCGGGAGGATCTGCTACGAGCAGTACTTC. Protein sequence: CAIGGSSGRICYEQYF.

The CDR3 spells CASSNSGRSYEQYF. In DNA form, the CDR3 reads TGTGCCAGCAGTAATAGCGGGAGGTCCTACGAGCAGTACTTC. The chain couples TRBV6-5 to TRBJ2-7, with TRBD2 matching over 10 bases. The CDR3 is 14 residues long. Germline loops: CDR1 MNHEY, CDR2 SVGAGI. Germline trimming cut 5 bases from V and 1 base from J; bases unmatched to any gene: 2.

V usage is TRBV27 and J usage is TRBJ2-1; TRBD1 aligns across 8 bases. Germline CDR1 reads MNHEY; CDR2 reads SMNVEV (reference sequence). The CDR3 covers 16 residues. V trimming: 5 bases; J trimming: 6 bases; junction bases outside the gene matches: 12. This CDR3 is CASSPRPDTGGNEQFF. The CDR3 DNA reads TGTGCCAGCAGTCCCCGACCAGATACAGGGGGCAATGAGCAGTTCTTC.

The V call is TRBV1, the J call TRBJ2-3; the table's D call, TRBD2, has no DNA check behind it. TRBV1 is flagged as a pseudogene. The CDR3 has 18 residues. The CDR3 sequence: CTSSQEGERGAGPDTQYF. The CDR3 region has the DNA TGCACCAGCAGCCAAGAAGGAGAGCGGGGAGCGGGACCAGATACGCAGTATTTT.

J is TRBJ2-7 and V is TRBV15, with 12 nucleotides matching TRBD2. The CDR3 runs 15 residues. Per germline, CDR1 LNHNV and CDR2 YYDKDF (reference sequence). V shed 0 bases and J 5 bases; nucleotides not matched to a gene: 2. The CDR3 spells CATSRETSGSNEQYF. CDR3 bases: TGTGCCACCAGCAGAGAGACTAGCGGGAGTAACGAGCAGTACTTC.

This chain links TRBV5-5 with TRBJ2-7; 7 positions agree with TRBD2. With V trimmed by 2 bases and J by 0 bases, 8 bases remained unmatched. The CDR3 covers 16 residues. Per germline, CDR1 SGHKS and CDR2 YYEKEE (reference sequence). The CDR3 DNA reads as TGTGCCAGCAGCTTTTACGGCGGGGGAAGCTCCTACGAGCAGTACTTC. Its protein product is CASSFYGGGSSYEQYF.

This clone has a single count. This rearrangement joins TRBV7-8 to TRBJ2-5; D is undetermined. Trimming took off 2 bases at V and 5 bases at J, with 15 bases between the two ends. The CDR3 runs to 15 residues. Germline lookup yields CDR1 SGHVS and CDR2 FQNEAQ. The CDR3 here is CASSLSQAARETQYF. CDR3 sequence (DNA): TGTGCCAGCAGCTTAAGTCAGGCTGCCCGGGAGACCCAGTACTTC.